Listed below are T cell receptor beta chains from one sample, sequenced in a study of shared clonotypes between healthy human individuals. Assay used: immunoSEQ multiplex PCR; TCRdb lists only in-frame clones, some missing. The data contain 650,000 to 800,000 clones, just under 75% of them singletons. The specimen sequenced was memory CD4+ T cells sorted from blood. Receptors originate from a woman in her twenties or thirties in good health. The CDR3 runs from the conserved cysteine through the conserved F or W. Fields, in order: V gene, clone size, D gene, J gene, CDR3 protein, CDR3 DNA. D genes are given only for firm matches. Not every row has a clone size; where given, it reads once, few, many or a size class.

V: TRBV28
size: -
D: -
J: TRBJ1-2
CDR3: CASSRPGTPYGYTF
DNA: TGTGCCAGCAGTCGCCCCGGGACTCCTTATGGCTACACCTTC

V: TRBV7-2
size: -
D: -
J: TRBJ1-1
CDR3: CASSLQRGTEAFF
DNA: TGTGCCAGCAGCTTACAACGGGGGACTGAAGCTTTCTTT

V: TRBV11-2
size: many
D: -
J: TRBJ2-5
CDR3: CASSPVALQETQYF
DNA: TGTGCCAGCAGCCCAGTGGCTCTCCAAGAGACCCAGTACTTC

V: TRBV30
size: -
D: TRBD1
J: TRBJ1-2
CDR3: CAWRAGWTGSWSYTF
DNA: TGTGCCTGGAGGGCCGGTTGGACAGGGAGCTGGAGCTACACCTTC

V: TRBV7-2
size: -
D: TRBD1
J: TRBJ2-7
CDR3: CASSARTGSSYEQYF
DNA: TGTGCCAGCAGCGCGAGGACAGGAAGCTCCTACGAGCAGTACTTC

V: TRBV5-4
size: -
D: -
J: TRBJ2-5
CDR3: CASSLESKETQYF
DNA: TGTGCCAGCAGCTTGGAGTCCAAAGAGACCCAGTACTTC

V: TRBV10-3
size: few
D: -
J: TRBJ2-7
CDR3: CAIKDRREGGNYEQYF
DNA: TGTGCCATCAAAGATCGCAGGGAGGGGGGTAACTACGAGCAGTACTTC

V: TRBV4-1
size: -
D: -
J: TRBJ2-1
CDR3: CASSPGWTNEQFF
DNA: TGCGCCAGCAGCCCTGGCTGGACGAATGAGCAGTTCTTC

V: TRBV4-2
size: -
D: -
J: TRBJ2-2
CDR3: CASSKSPGTGELFF
DNA: TGTGCCAGCAGCAAGTCCCCAGGAACCGGGGAGCTGTTTTTT

V: TRBV28
size: -
D: -
J: TRBJ2-1
CDR3: CASSPRVSYNEQFF
DNA: TGTGCCAGCAGTCCGAGGGTGTCCTACAATGAGCAGTTCTTC

V: TRBV5-8
size: -
D: -
J: TRBJ1-1
CDR3: CASSVMNTEAFF
DNA: TGTGCCAGCAGCGTAATGAACACTGAAGCTTTCTTT

V: TRBV6-1
size: -
D: -
J: TRBJ1-1
CDR3: CASSDGPLGTEAFF
DNA: TGTGCCAGCAGTGACGGCCCCCTGGGCACTGAAGCTTTCTTT

V: TRBV11-3
size: -
D: TRBD1
J: TRBJ1-4
CDR3: CASSPRGGTGCEKLFF
DNA: TGTGCCAGCAGCCCGCGCGGGGGGACAGGGTGTGAAAAACTGTTTTTT

V: TRBV18
size: -
D: TRBD2
J: TRBJ2-7
CDR3: CASSPRAGEYGEQYF
DNA: TGTGCCAGCTCACCACGCGCGGGAGAATACGGCGAGCAGTACTTC

V: TRBV10-2
size: -
D: TRBD2
J: TRBJ2-7
CDR3: CASSGSIGEQYF
DNA: TGCGCCAGTAGCGGGAGCATTGGCGAGCAGTACTTC

V: TRBV2
size: -
D: TRBD1
J: TRBJ2-1
CDR3: CASILLGQAGGEQFF
DNA: TGTGCCAGCATATTATTAGGACAGGCCGGTGGTGAGCAGTTCTTC

V: TRBV7-6
size: -
D: TRBD2
J: TRBJ2-5
CDR3: CASSLVGTRGETQYF
DNA: TGTGCCAGCAGCTTAGTAGGGACTAGGGGGGAGACCCAGTACTTC